These T cell receptor beta chains were read from a single sample in a study of T cell responses to AZD1222 COVID-19 vaccine. The assay was immunoSEQ multiplex PCR, and TCRdb's table has in-frame clones only and misses some. The sample comprises 85,000 to 130,000 clones, around nine tenths of which are singletons, and roughly 3% rests with the top ten. The material sequenced was peripheral blood, taken on day 0 of AZD1222 vaccination. These receptors were taken from an adult in good health. Each CDR3 is given without its conserved first and last residue. Each record gives: CDR3 length, clone size, V gene, J gene, CDR3 protein. Size is stated for part of the rows, as once, few or many counts, or as a class when the clone is expanded.

14	.	TRBV5-4	TRBJ1-4	ASSAHTGVSNEKLF
17	.	TRBV19	TRBJ1-2	ASSKDRPGLTMINYGYT
12	.	TRBV18	TRBJ1-5	ASSATGHNQPQH
13	.	TRBV2	TRBJ2-5	ASSVGGGAWETQY
12	.	TRBV9	TRBJ2-4	ASSVGLAGNIQY
12	.	TRBV5-1	TRBJ1-1	ASSLRSLNTEAF
12	.	TRBV5-5	TRBJ1-4	ASSLDGSNEKLF
12	.	TRBV5-1	TRBJ2-1	ASRLAETYNEQF
13	.	TRBV2	TRBJ1-2	ASSDRGLANYGYT
13	.	TRBV6-5	TRBJ1-2	ASSPRDRANYGYT
14	.	TRBV28	TRBJ1-5	ASSSTGTGVVQPQH
14	once	TRBV18	TRBJ1-5	ASSQLATGGNQPQH
12	.	TRBV18	TRBJ1-2	ASSPGQVDYGYT
10	.	TRBV6-5	TRBJ1-1	ASGFLGTEAF
14	.	TRBV7-2	TRBJ1-5	ASSLSRGLGNQPQH
15	.	TRBV3-1/TRBV3-2	TRBJ1-6	ASRPGVPSSYNSPLH
13	.	TRBV4-3	TRBJ1-5	ASSRDRALNQPQH
13	.	TRBV7-2	TRBJ2-7	ASSPGGGGSYEQY
12	.	TRBV6-5	TRBJ1-6	ASRRARTGSALH
12	.	TRBV7-8	TRBJ2-2	ASSLARNPGELF
15	.	TRBV3-1/TRBV3-2	TRBJ1-1	ASSQYVSQGLVTEAF
12	.	TRBV28	TRBJ2-7	ASSSPGQSYEQY
11	.	TRBV5-4	TRBJ1-1	ASRFGQNTEAF
13	few	TRBV3-1/TRBV3-2	TRBJ1-4	ASSPLRTGGEKLF
14	once	TRBV6-5	TRBJ1-3	ASSYSPRDPGNTIY
13	.	TRBV7-2	TRBJ2-7	ASVGQGASSYEQY
13	.	TRBV7-2	TRBJ1-3	ASSLGWQEGNTIY